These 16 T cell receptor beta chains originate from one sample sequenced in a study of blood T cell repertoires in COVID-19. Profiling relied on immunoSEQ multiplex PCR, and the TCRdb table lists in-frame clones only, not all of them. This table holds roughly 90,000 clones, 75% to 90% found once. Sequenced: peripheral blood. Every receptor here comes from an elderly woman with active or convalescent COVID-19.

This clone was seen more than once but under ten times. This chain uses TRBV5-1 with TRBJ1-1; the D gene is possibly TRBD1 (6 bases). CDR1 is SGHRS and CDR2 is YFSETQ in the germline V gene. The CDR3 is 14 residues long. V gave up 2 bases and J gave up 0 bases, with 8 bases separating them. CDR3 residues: CASSFTGMNTEAFF. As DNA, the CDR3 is TGCGCCAGCAGCTTCACAGGGATGAACACTGAAGCTTTCTTT.

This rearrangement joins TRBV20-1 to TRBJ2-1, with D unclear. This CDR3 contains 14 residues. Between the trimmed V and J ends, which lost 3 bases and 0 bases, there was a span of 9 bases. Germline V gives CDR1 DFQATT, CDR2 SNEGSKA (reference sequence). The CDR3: CSASLSSSYNEQFF. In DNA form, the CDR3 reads TGCAGTGCTAGTCTATCAAGCTCCTACAATGAGCAGTTCTTC.

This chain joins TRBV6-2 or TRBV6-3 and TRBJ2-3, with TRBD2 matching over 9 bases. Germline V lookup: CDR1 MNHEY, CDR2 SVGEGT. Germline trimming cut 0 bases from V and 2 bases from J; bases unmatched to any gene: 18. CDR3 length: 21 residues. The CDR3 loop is CASSYSIHVRLAGRYTDTQYF. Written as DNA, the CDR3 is TGTGCCAGCAGTTACTCGATTCATGTGAGGCTAGCGGGGAGGTACACAGATACGCAGTATTTT.

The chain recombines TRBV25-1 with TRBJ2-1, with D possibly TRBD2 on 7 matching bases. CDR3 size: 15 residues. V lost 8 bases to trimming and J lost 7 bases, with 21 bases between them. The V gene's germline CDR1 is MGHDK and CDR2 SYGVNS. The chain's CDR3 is CASGFGGGGGNEQFF. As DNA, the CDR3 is TGTGCCAGCGGGTTTGGAGGGGGGGGCGGAAATGAGCAGTTCTTC.

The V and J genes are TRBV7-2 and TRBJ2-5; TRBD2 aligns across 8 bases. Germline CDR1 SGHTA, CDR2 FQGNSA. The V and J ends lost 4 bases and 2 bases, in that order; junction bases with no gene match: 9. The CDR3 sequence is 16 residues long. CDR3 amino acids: CASSWGAGVLQETQYF. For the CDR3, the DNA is TGTGCCAGCAGCTGGGGAGCGGGGGTGTTACAAGAGACCCAGTACTTC. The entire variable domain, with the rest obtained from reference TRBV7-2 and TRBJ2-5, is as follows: GAGVSQSPSNKVTEKGKDVELRCDPISGHTALYWYRQSLGQGLEFLIYFQGNSAPDKSGLPSDRFSAERTGGSVSTLTIQRTQQEDSAVYLCASSWGAGVLQETQYFGPGTRLLVL.

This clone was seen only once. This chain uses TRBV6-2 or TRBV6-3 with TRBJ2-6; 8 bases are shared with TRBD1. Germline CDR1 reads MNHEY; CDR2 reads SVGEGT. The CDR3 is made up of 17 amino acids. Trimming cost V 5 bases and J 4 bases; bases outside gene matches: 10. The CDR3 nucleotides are TGTGCCAGCAGTCCCCGACAGGGGTTTGACGGGGCCAACGTCCTGACTTTC. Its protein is CASSPRQGFDGANVLTF.

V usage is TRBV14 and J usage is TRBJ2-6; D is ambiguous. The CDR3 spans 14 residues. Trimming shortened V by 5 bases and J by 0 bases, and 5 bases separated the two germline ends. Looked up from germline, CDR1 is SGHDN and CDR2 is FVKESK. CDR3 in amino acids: CASSRSSGANVLTF. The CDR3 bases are TGTGCCAGCAGCAGGAGCTCTGGGGCCAACGTCCTGACTTTC.

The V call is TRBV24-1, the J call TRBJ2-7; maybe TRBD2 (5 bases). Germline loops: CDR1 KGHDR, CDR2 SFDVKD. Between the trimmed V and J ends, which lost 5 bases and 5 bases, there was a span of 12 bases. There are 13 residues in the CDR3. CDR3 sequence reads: CATSGEGRDEQYF. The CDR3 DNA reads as TGTGCCACCAGTGGAGAGGGAAGGGACGAGCAGTACTTC.

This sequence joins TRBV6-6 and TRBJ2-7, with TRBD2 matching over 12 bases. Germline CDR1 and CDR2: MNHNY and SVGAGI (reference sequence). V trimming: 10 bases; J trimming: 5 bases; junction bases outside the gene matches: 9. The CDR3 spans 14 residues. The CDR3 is CATRLAGVFDEQYF. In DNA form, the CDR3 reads TGTGCCACCCGACTAGCGGGGGTTTTCGACGAGCAGTACTTC.

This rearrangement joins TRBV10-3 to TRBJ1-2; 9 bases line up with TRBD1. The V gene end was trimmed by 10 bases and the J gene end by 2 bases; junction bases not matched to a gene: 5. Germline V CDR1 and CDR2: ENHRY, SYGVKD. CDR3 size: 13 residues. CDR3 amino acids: CATNTGGNYGYTF. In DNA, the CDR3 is TGTGCCACGAATACAGGGGGCAACTATGGCTACACCTTC.

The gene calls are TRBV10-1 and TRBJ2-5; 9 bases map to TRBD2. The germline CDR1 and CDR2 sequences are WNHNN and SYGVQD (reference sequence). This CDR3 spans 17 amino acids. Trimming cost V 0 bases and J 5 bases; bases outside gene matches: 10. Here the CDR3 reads CASSESVAGDQRETQYF. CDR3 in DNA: TGCGCCAGCAGTGAGTCGGTAGCGGGGGACCAAAGGGAGACCCAGTACTTC.

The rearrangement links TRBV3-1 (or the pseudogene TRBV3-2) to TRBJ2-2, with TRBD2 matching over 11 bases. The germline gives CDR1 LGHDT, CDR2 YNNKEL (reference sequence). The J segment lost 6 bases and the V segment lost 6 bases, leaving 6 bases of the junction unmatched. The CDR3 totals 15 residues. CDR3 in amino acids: CASSWGLAESGELFF. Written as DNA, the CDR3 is TGTGCCAGCAGTTGGGGACTAGCGGAATCCGGGGAGCTGTTTTTT.

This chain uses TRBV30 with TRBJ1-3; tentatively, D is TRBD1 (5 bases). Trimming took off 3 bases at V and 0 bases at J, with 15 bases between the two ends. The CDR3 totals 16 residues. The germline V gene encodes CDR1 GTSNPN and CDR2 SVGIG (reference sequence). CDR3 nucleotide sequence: TGTGCCTGGAGGTGGGGCGGCCAGAGCTCTGGAAACACCATATATTTT. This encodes CAWRWGGQSSGNTIYF.

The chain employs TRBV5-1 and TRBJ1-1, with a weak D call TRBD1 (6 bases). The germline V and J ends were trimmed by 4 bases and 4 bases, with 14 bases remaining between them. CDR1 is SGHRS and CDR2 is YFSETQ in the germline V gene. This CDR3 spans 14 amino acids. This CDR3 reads CASSPDRRSTEAFF. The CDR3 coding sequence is TGCGCCAGCAGCCCGGACAGAAGGAGCACTGAAGCTTTCTTT.

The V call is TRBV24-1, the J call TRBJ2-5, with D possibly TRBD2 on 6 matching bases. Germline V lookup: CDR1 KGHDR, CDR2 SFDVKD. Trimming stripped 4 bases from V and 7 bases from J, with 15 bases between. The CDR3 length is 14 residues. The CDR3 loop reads CATSDHSGVGTQYF. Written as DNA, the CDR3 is TGTGCCACCAGTGACCACTCGGGGGTCGGGACCCAGTACTTC.

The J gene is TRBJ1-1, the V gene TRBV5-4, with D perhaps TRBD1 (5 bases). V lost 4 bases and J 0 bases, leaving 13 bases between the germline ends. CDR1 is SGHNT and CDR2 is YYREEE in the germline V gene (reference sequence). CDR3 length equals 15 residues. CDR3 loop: CASSLGTPLNTEAFF. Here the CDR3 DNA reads TGTGCCAGCAGCCTGGGGACTCCTTTGAACACTGAAGCTTTCTTT. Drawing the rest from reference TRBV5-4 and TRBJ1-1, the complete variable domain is ETGVTQSPTHLIKTRGQQVTLRCSSQSGHNTVSWYQQALGQGPQFIFQYYREEENGRGNFPPRFSGLQFPNYSSELNVNALELDDSALYLCASSLGTPLNTEAFFGQGTRLTVV.